Listed here are 10 T cell receptor beta chains from one sample, sequenced in a study of T cell responses to AZD1222 COVID-19 vaccine (dated by TCRdb to the early 2020s). The meaning of the sample's time point label: baseline before first vaccination. Library preparation was by the immunoSEQ multiplex PCR assay. TCRdb limited this immuneACCESS table to in-frame rearrangements with V and J called. A share of clones is missing; checked studies link under half to unresolved V genes, and the rest is unexplained. This sample lists 95,000 to 110,000 clones; approximately 90% were detected once. The top ten clonotypes cover approximately 4% of the sample. Source: peripheral blood, taken on day 0 of AZD1222 vaccination. These receptors came from an adult in good health.

The rearrangement joins TRBV15 to TRBJ1-3, with D maybe TRBD1 (5 bases). The CDR3 is 16 residues long. Between the trimmed V and J ends, which lost 0 bases and 4 bases, there was a span of 13 bases. The V gene's germline CDR1 is LNHNV and CDR2 YYDKDF (reference sequence). The CDR3 region has the DNA TGTGCCACCAGCAGAGAACGATTGGGGCTCGGAAACACCATATATTTT. Its translation: CATSRERLGLGNTIYF.

Only one count was recorded for this clone. Different DNA sequences within this sample yield the same CDR3. This chain uses TRBV7-9 with TRBJ1-2; D is possibly TRBD1 (5 bases). CDR1 and CDR2 (germline): SEHNR, FQNEAQ (reference sequence). This CDR3 is built from 13 residues. Trimming left V 0 bases short and J 3 bases short, with 5 bases between. CDR3 in amino acids: CASSLARDYGYTF. As DNA, the CDR3 is TGTGCCAGCAGCTTAGCCAGGGACTATGGCTACACCTTC. The complete variable domain, with remaining parts taken from reference TRBV7-9 and TRBJ1-2, reads DTGVSQNPRHKITKRGQNVTFRCDPISEHNRLYWYRQTLGQGPEFLTYFQNEAQLEKSRLLSDRFSAERPKGSFSTLEIQRTEQGDSAMYLCASSLARDYGYTFGSGTRLTVV.

V and J are TRBV25-1 and TRBJ1-2; TRBD1 agrees at 7 bases. CDR1 is MGHDK, CDR2 SYGVNS, per germline. This CDR3 spans 13 amino acids. V lost 11 bases and J lost 4; bases outside the gene matches: 10. The CDR3 protein is CASSSGTVYGYTF. In nucleotides, the CDR3 is TGTGCCTCCTCTTCCGGGACAGTCTATGGCTACACCTTC.

The chain combines TRBV20-1 with TRBJ1-5; 8 bases match TRBD1. The CDR3 spans 16 residues. J lost 2 bases, V lost 5 bases, and 11 bases had no gene match. CDR1 and CDR2 from the germline V gene are DFQATT and SNEGSKA (reference sequence). The CDR3 DNA follows: TGCAGTGCTGGTGCTCAGGGACAGGTCCGCAATCAGCCCCAGCATTTT. Its translation: CSAGAQGQVRNQPQHF.

This clone appeared once. The gene calls are TRBV11-3 and TRBJ2-2; the D gene could be TRBD1 or TRBD2 (5 bases each). This CDR3 region has 13 residues. Germline values: CDR1 SGHNT, CDR2 YENEEA. The V gene lost 4 bases and the J gene lost 5 bases, with 8 bases spanning the gap. The CDR3 nucleotides are TGTGCCAGCAGCTCGGGACGGACCGGGGAGCTGTTTTTT. Amino acid sequence: CASSSGRTGELFF. The full variable domain, its missing parts supplied by reference TRBV11-3 and TRBJ2-2, is EAGVVQSPRYKIIEKKQPVAFWCNPISGHNTLYWYLQNLGQGPELLIRYENEEAVDDSQLPKDRFSAERLKGVDSTLKIQPAELGDSAVYLCASSSGRTGELFFGEGSRLTVL.

This rearrangement joins TRBV5-6 to TRBJ2-7; D is perhaps TRBD1 (6 bases). Germline assignment: CDR1 SGHDT and CDR2 YYEEEE. The CDR3 is 15 residues long. V lost 6 bases to trimming and J lost 2 bases, with 18 bases between them. As DNA, the CDR3 is TGTGCCAGCACAAACAGGGTCAACATCCCCTACGAGCAGTACTTC. It codes for CASTNRVNIPYEQYF.

The rearrangement links TRBV4-3 to TRBJ2-1; a weak D match, TRBD2 (6 bases). Trimming left V 4 bases short and J 6 bases short, with 22 bases between. The CDR3 runs to 17 residues. CDR1 LGHNA and CDR2 YSLEER come from the germline V gene. As DNA, the CDR3 is TGCGCCAGCAGCCTCGGAGCGCCGGGACTCCAGGTCAATGAGCAGTTCTTC. This sequence encodes CASSLGAPGLQVNEQFF.

The chain joins TRBV7-6 to TRBJ2-3; 9 positions match TRBD1. The CDR3 covers 16 residues. The germline CDR1 and CDR2 sequences are SGHVS and FNYEAQ. V shed 0 bases, J shed 4 bases, and the junction held 5 bases outside the gene matches. The CDR3 DNA reads as TGTGCCAGCAGCTTAGCTCATGGACAGGGGTCAGATACGCAGTATTTT. As protein: CASSLAHGQGSDTQYF.

This chain connects TRBV27 to TRBJ2-5; D not resolved. Germline V CDR1 and CDR2: MNHEY, SMNVEV (reference sequence). The CDR3 is made up of 13 amino acids. V shed 2 bases and J shed 5 bases, with 9 bases lying between them. The CDR3 here is CASSLSWLETQYF. CDR3 DNA sequence: TGTGCCAGCAGTTTAAGTTGGTTGGAGACCCAGTACTTC.

The J gene is TRBJ1-4, the V gene TRBV30; no firm D call. Germline CDR1 is GTSNPN and CDR2 is SVGIG (reference sequence). V dropped 7 bases and J dropped 0 bases, with 9 bases sitting between them. The CDR3 runs 13 residues. This CDR3 is CASLAATNEKLFF. The CDR3 DNA follows: TGTGCCTCCCTGGCTGCAACTAATGAAAAACTGTTTTTT.